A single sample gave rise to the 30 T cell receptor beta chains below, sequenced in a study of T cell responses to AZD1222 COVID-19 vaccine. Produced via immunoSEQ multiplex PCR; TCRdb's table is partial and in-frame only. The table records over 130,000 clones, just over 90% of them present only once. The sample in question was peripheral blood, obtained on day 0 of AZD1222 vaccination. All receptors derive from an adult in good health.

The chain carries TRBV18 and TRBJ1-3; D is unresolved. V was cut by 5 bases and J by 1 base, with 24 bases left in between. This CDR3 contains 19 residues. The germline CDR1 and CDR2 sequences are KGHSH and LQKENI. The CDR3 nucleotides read TGTGCCAGCTCAGTGAGACCGTCAGATTTGATTTCGTCTGGAAACACCATATATTTT. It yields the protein CASSVRPSDLISSGNTIYF.

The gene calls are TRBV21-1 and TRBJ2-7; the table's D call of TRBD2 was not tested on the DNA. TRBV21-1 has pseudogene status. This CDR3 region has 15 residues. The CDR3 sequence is CASSKNGVRCSEQYF. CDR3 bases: TGTGCCAGCAGCAAGAATGGAGTGCGGTGCAGCGAGCAGTACTTC.

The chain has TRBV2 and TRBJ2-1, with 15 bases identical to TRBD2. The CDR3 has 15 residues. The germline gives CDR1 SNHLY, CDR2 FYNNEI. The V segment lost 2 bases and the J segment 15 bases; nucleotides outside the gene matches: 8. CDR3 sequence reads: CASSENGLAGGPAFF. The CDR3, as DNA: TGTGCCAGCAGTGAAAATGGACTAGCGGGAGGGCCTGCGTTCTTC. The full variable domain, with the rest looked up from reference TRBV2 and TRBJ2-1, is EPEVTQTPSHQVTQMGQEVILRCVPISNHLYFYWYRQILGQKVEFLVSFYNNEISEKSEIFDDQFSVERPDGSNFTLKIRSTKLEDSAMYFCASSENGLAGGPAFFGPGTRLTVL.

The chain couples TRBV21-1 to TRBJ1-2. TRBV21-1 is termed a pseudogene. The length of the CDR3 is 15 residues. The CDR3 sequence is CASSPHLGENYGYTF. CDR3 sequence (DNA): TGTGCCAGCAGCCCCCACCTGGGGGAAAACTATGGCTACACCTTC.

The CDR3 loop is CASSVGGAAGVYNEQFF. In DNA form, the CDR3 reads TGTGCCAGCAGCGTAGGTGGAGCGGCGGGGGTCTACAATGAGCAGTTCTTC. The chain links TRBV9 to TRBJ2-1; 7 bases match TRBD2. Per the germline V gene, CDR1 is SGDLS and CDR2 is YYNGEE. The J segment lost 3 bases and the V segment lost 0 bases, leaving 9 bases of the junction unmatched. The CDR3 runs to 17 residues.

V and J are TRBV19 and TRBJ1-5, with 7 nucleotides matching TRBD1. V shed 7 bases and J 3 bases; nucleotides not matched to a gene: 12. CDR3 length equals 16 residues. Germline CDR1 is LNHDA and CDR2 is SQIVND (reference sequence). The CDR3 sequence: CASNNRRDSPNQPQHF. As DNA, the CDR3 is TGTGCCAGTAATAATAGGAGGGACAGTCCCAATCAGCCCCAGCATTTT.

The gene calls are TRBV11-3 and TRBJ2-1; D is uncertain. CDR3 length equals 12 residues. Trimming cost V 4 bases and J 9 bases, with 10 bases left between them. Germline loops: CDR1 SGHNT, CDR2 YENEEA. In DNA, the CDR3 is TGTGCCAGCAGCTCCCACGTAGGTGAGCAGTTCTTC. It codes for CASSSHVGEQFF.

The CDR3 DNA is TGTGCCAGCAGCTTAGTGGGACAGGCCCTGGGGACTGAAGCTTTCTTT. The encoded protein is CASSLVGQALGTEAFF. V usage is TRBV7-9 and J usage is TRBJ1-1; 8 positions match TRBD1. Germline V CDR1 and CDR2: SEHNR, FQNEAQ (reference sequence). This CDR3 has 16 amino acids. V lost 1 base, J lost 5 bases, and 9 bases stayed unmatched.

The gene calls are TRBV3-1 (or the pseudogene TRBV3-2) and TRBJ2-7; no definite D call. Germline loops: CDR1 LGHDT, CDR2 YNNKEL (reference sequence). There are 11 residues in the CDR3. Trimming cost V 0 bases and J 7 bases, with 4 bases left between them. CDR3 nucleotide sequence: TGTGCCAGCAGCCAAGAGCGGGAGCAGTACTTC. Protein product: CASSQEREQYF.

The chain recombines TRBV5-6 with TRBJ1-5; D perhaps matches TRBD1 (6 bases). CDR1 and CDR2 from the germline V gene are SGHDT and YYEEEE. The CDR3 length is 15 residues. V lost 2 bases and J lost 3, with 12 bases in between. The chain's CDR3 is CASSLARGVNQPQHF. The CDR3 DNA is TGTGCCAGCAGCTTAGCCAGGGGAGTCAATCAGCCCCAGCATTTT.

Here the CDR3 reads CASSPQSTISTGELFF. The CDR3 DNA reads as TGTGCCAGCTCACCACAATCTACTATTTCAACCGGGGAGCTGTTTTTT. This sequence joins TRBV18 and TRBJ2-2; no reliable D call. CDR3 size: 16 residues. V was clipped by 1 base and J by 5 bases, with 14 bases between them. CDR1 and CDR2 from the germline V gene are KGHSH and LQKENI.

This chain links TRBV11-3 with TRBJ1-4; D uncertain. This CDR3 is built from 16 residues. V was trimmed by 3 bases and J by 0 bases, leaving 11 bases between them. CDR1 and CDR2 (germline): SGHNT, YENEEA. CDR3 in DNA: TGTGCCAGCAGCTTTCGGACCCAACCAACTAATGAAAAACTGTTTTTT. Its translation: CASSFRTQPTNEKLFF.

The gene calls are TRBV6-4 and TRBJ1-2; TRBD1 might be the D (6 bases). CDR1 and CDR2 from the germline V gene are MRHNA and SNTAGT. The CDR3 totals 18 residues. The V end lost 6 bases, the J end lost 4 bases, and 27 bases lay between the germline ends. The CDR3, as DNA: TGTGCCAGCAGAGTGAGGGGGGATGGGGCTCCGGGCATCTATGGCTACACCTTC. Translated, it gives CASRVRGDGAPGIYGYTF.

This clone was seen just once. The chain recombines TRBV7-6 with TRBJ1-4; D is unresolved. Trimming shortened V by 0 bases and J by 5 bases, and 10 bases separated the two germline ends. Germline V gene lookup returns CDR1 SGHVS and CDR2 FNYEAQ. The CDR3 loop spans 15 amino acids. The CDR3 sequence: CASSLAGRLNEKLFF. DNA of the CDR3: TGTGCCAGCAGCTTAGCTGGCCGGTTAAATGAAAAACTGTTTTTT.

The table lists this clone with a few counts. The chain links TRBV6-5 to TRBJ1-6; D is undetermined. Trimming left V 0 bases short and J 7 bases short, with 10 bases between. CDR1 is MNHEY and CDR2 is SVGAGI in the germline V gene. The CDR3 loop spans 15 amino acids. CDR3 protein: CASSYSESVNSPLHF. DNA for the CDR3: TGTGCCAGCAGTTACTCGGAGAGTGTGAATTCACCCCTCCACTTT.

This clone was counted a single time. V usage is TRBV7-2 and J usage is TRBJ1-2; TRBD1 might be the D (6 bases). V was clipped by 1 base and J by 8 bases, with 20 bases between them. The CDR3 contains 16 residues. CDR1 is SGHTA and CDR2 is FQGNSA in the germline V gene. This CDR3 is CASSLEMGGRLGGYTF. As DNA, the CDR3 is TGTGCCAGCAGCTTAGAAATGGGGGGGCGGTTAGGAGGCTACACCTTC.

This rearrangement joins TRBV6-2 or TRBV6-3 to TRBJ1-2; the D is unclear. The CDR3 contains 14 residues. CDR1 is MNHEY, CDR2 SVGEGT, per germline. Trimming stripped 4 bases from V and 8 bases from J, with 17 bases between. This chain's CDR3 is CASSWSSGSGGYTF. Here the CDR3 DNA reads TGTGCCAGCAGTTGGTCTTCAGGCAGTGGGGGCTACACCTTC.

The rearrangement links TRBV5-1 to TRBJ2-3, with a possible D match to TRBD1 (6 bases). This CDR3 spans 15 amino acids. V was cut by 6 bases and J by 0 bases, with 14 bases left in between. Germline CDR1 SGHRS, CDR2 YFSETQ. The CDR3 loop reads CASNPRGPSTDTQYF. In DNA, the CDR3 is TGCGCCAGCAACCCCAGGGGACCAAGCACAGATACGCAGTATTTT.

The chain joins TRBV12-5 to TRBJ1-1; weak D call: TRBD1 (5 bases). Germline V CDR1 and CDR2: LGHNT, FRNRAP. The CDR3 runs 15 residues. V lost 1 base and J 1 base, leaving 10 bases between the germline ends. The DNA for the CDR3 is TGTGCTAGTGGTTTGGGCTCAGGGAGGAACACTGAAGCTTTCTTT. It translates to CASGLGSGRNTEAFF.

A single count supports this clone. In nucleotides, the CDR3 is TGTGCCAGTAGTAGCAATTCACCGGGACCCACGACCCACGAGCAGTACTTC. This codes for CASSSNSPGPTTHEQYF. The chain has TRBV19 and TRBJ2-7; either TRBD1 or TRBD2 may supply D (5 bases each). The CDR3 spans 17 residues. The germline V gene encodes CDR1 LNHDA and CDR2 SQIVND (reference sequence). Between the trimmed V and J ends, which lost 4 bases and 5 bases, there was a span of 24 bases.

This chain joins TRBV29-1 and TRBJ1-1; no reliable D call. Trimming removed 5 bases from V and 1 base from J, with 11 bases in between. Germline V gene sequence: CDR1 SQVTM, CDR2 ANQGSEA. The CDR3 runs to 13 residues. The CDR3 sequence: CSVRNTRNTEAFF. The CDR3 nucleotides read TGCAGCGTTAGGAACACCAGGAACACTGAAGCTTTCTTT.

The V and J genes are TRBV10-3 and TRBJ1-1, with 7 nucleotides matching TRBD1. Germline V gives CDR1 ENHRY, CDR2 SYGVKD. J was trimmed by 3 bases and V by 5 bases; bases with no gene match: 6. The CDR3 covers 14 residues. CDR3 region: CAISKGGSDTEAFF. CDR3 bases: TGTGCCATCAGTAAAGGGGGCTCGGACACTGAAGCTTTCTTT.

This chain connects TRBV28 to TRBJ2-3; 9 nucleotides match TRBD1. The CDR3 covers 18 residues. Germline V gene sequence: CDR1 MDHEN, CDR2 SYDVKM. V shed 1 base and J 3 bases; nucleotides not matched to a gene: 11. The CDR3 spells CASSLFYPGQGYTDTQYF. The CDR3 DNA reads TGTGCCAGCAGTTTATTCTACCCGGGACAGGGTTATACAGATACGCAGTATTTT.

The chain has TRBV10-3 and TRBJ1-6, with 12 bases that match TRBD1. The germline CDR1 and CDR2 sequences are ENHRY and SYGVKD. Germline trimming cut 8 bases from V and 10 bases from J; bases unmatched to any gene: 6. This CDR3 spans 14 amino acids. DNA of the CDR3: TGTGCCATCGGAGGGGACAGGGGGCACTCACCCCTCCACTTT. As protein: CAIGGDRGHSPLHF.

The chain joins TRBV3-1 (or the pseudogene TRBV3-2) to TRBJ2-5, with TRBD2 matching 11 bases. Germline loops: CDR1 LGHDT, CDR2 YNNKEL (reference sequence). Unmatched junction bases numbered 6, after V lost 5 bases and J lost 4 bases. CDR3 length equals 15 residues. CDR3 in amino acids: CASSVLAGAPETQYF. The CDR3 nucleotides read TGTGCCAGCAGCGTACTAGCGGGGGCCCCAGAGACCCAGTACTTC.

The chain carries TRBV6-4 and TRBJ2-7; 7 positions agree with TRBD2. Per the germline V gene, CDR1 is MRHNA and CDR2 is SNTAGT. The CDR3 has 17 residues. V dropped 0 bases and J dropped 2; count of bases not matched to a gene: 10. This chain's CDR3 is CASSDSNRAGRPYEQYF. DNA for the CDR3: TGTGCCAGCAGTGACTCGAATCGAGCGGGACGTCCCTACGAGCAGTACTTC.

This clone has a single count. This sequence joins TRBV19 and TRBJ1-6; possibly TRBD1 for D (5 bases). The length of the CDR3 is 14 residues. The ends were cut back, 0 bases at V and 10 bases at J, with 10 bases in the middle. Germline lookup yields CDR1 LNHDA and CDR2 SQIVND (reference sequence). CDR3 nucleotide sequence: TGTGCCAGTAGTATAGAGGGGGGGGACTCACCCCTCCACTTT. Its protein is CASSIEGGDSPLHF.

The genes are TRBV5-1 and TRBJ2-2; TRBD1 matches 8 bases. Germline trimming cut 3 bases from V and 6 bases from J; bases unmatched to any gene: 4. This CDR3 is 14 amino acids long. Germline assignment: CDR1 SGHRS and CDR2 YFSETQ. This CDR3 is CASSSGQGPGELFF. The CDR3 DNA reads TGCGCCAGCAGCTCCGGACAGGGACCCGGGGAGCTGTTTTTT.

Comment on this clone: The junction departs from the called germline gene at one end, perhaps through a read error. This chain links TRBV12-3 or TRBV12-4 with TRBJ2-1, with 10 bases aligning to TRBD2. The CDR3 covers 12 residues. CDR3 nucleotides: TGCTCTAGCGGGAGTTACCACAATGAGCAGTTCTTC. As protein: CSSGSYHNEQFF.

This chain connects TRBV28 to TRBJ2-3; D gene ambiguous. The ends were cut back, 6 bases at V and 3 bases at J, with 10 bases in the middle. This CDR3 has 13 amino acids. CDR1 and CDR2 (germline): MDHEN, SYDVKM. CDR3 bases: TGTGCCAGCAGAACAATGGCGACAGATACGCAGTATTTT. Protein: CASRTMATDTQYF.